This T cell receptor (beta chain) is from a study of OX40 agonist ivuxolimab in advanced cancers. Regarding the study in general: Ivuxolimab was a fully human IgG2 agonistic monoclonal antibody targeting the costimulatory receptor OX40 (CD134). Intravenous ivuxolimab was administered to patients every 2 weeks at six dose levels: 0.01, 0.1, 0.3, 1.5, 3 and 10 mg/kg. Among the 50 to 55 dose-escalation patients, about 19 had hepatocellular carcinoma, some 15 melanoma, 9 renal cell carcinoma and 9 head and neck cancer. In the dose-escalation cohort, 65% to 85% of patients were male, and the mean age was approximately 60 years with a range of about 20 to 79. Patients were allowed to have had prior anti-PD-1, anti-PD-L1 or anti-CTLA-4 therapy, and roughly two fifths of the dose-escalation patients had been treated with checkpoint inhibitors. Partial responses were achieved by three dose-escalation patients, of whom one had hepatocellular carcinoma and two had cutaneous melanoma. The purpose of peripheral TCRbeta sequencing was to test whether ivuxolimab changed TCR sequence diversity and led to clonal T-cell expansion. The paper covers the monotherapy dose-escalation part of the phase I ivuxolimab trial, which included N of about 51 patients.

Genomic DNA was extracted from sorted cells for sequencing of the TCRbeta CDR3 region. The immunoSEQ Assay was used to sequence the TCRbeta CDR3 regions. TCRdb obtained this table from immuneACCESS and retained in-frame rearrangements with V and J assigned. These tables miss some clones; where compared with another copy, unresolved V genes account for less than half of the shortfall, and the remainder is unexplained. The sample records about 37,000 clones, approximately 90% of which are singletons. 2.4% of the sample lies in the top ten. Patients with a history of autoimmune disease or receiving systemic immunosuppression were excluded from the trial. In every dose cohort, peripheral blood was drawn for TCR sequencing at baseline, cycle 4 day 1, and cycle 7 day 1. The samples were taken from a phase I, first-in-human, multicenter, open-label dose-escalation trial of ivuxolimab. The trial enrolled adults with locally advanced or metastatic head and neck squamous cell, hepatocellular, melanoma or renal cell carcinoma. Before TCR sequencing, CD4+ and CD8+ T cells were separately sorted from peripheral blood.

CDR1 is given as GTSNPN and CDR2 as SVGIG, both from the germline V gene (reference sequence). The V and J ends are trimmed by 0 bases and 4 bases, leaving 11 bases between them. The CDR3 contains 14 residues, cysteine and phenylalanine counted. The retained sequence is limited to the CDR3, 42 bases, with the frame set at the first base. General study outcomes and caveats: Low levels of normalized T-cell clonal expansion were also shown by some nonresponding patients. At doses of 0.1 to 3.0 mg/kg, clonal expansion of both CD4+ and CD8+ blood T cells was observed from baseline to week 6. Antigen specificity was not determined for the clonally expanded peripheral T cells. Partial responders in the 0.1-3.0 mg/kg groups had among the lowest normalized peripheral clonal expansion, especially among CD8+ T cells. After ivuxolimab, more expanded clones were found on average in CD8+ T cells than in CD4+ T cells.

On this clone: No antigen is known for it. One base away there is no much larger clone; base qualities are not given.

Source: CD4+ or CD8+ T cells sorted from blood, taken in a trial of the OX40 agonist ivuxolimab. The chain employs TRBV30 and TRBJ2-3; a weak D assignment points to TRBD2 (5 bases agree). This clonotype was obtained from an adult with an advanced solid tumor such as melanoma, head and neck, liver or kidney cancer. The CDR3 sequence is CAWSVRLASDTQYF. The DNA reads TGTGCCTGGAGTGTACGGCTAGCATCAGATACGCAGTATTTT.